These 22 T cell receptor beta chains came from one sample sequenced in a study of early T cells in non-severe SARS-CoV-2 infection. TCRdb re-analysed the 5' RACE reads in MiXCR, keeping a single row per CDR3 protein. The table includes 98,000 or so distinct CDR3 sequences, roughly 12% detected once. The material sequenced was whole blood. The source is an adult who was a healthcare worker with PCR-confirmed SARS-CoV-2 infection or an uninfected control (not recorded which).

A remark on this clonotype: One end of the junction does not line up with germline, which may come from a read error. This chain links TRBV11-2 with TRBJ2-1, with a tentative D call TRBD2 (5 bases). CDR3 length equals 15 residues. CDR1 and CDR2 (germline): SGHAT, FQNNGV. The CDR3 loop reads CVSSSDFQPYNEQFF. The CDR3 DNA reads as TGTGTCAGCAGCTCGGACTTCCAGCCCTACAATGAGCAGTTCTTC.

This sequence joins TRBV27 and TRBJ1-2; D not resolved. This CDR3 comprises 12 residues. Germline V gene sequence: CDR1 MNHEY, CDR2 SMNVEV (reference sequence). V was pared by 6 bases and J by 6 bases, with 11 bases between. The CDR3 loop is CASRKDGNGYTF. DNA for the CDR3: TGTGCCAGCAGGAAGGACGGGAATGGCTACACCTTC.

This clonotype has ten or more counts. The chain carries TRBV5-1 and TRBJ2-3; D is unclear. CDR1 is SGHRS and CDR2 is YFSETQ in the germline V gene. The CDR3 length is 11 residues. V was trimmed by 4 bases and J by 6 bases, leaving 6 bases between them. The CDR3, as DNA: TGCGCCAGCAGCGCTAGGGATACGCAGTATTTT. This sequence encodes CASSARDTQYF.

CDR3 nucleotides: TGTGCCAGCAGCTTTAGATGGTCCGGGGAGCAGTACTTC. It translates to CASSFRWSGEQYF. This sequence joins TRBV11-3 and TRBJ2-7, with D hard to call. Trimming removed 3 bases from V and 7 bases from J, with 13 bases in between. The CDR3 spans 13 residues. The germline V gene has CDR1 SGHNT and CDR2 YENEEA.

This clonotype showed up many times. The chain couples TRBV7-9 to TRBJ1-1, with a weak D call TRBD1 (6 bases). Germline loops: CDR1 SEHNR, CDR2 FQNEAQ (reference sequence). With 3 bases removed from V and 3 bases from J, the gap between germline ends came to 8 bases. CDR3 length: 13 amino acids. The CDR3 DNA reads TGTGCCAGCAGCTTGGCAGGGGACACTGAAGCTTTCTTT. Its protein is CASSLAGDTEAFF. Drawing the rest from reference TRBV7-9 and TRBJ1-1, the complete variable domain is DTGVSQNPRHKITKRGQNVTFRCDPISEHNRLYWYRQTLGQGPEFLTYFQNEAQLEKSRLLSDRFSAERPKGSFSTLEIQRTEQGDSAMYLCASSLAGDTEAFFGQGTRLTVV.

This clonotype has only a few counts. The chain uses TRBV20-1 and TRBJ2-3, with TRBD2 matching over 8 bases. This CDR3 has 13 amino acids. CDR1 and CDR2 from the germline V gene are DFQATT and SNEGSKA (reference sequence). Trimming at V came to 5 bases and at J to 4 bases, leaving 5 bases not matched to a gene. The CDR3 loop reads CSAFSGVSDTQYF. The DNA of the CDR3 is TGCAGTGCTTTTAGCGGGGTTTCAGATACGCAGTATTTT.

CDR3 sequence (DNA): TGCAGCGTTAAGGTCGGCAGGGGATACAATGAGCAGTTCTTC. This gives the protein CSVKVGRGYNEQFF. V gene TRBV29-1 combines with J gene TRBJ2-1, with D maybe TRBD1 (6 bases). The CDR3 is 14 residues long. Germline V gene data show CDR1 as SQVTM and CDR2 as ANQGSEA. V gave up 5 bases and J gave up 4 bases, with 15 bases separating them.

There are a few counts of this clonotype. The V gene is TRBV5-6, the J gene TRBJ2-7; D gene uncertain. This CDR3 is 15 amino acids long. Trimming took 4 bases from V and 5 from J, leaving 19 bases between them. Germline V gives CDR1 SGHDT, CDR2 YYEEEE. CDR3 sequence: CASSQRVYSSHEQYF. Here the CDR3 DNA reads TGTGCCAGCAGCCAAAGGGTGTACAGTTCCCACGAGCAGTACTTC.

The rearrangement uses TRBV7-9 and TRBJ1-1; D is uncertain. V lost 6 bases and J lost 6, with 8 bases in between. Germline lookup yields CDR1 SEHNR and CDR2 FQNEAQ (reference sequence). The CDR3 spans 11 residues. CDR3 DNA: TGTGCCAGCAGTCCTACGTCTGAAGCTTTCTTT. The encoded protein is CASSPTSEAFF.

The table lists this clonotype with a few counts. V usage is TRBV6-1 and J usage is TRBJ1-1; tentative D call: TRBD1 (5 bases). The CDR3 sequence is 13 residues long. Germline V lookup: CDR1 MNHNS, CDR2 SASEGT. V gave up 5 bases and J gave up 4 bases, with 11 bases separating them. The CDR3 bases are TGTGCCAGCAGTAACAATGGGGGCACTGAAGCTTTCTTT. It yields the protein CASSNNGGTEAFF.

In its sample, this clonotype was seen a few times. The chain uses TRBV3-1 and TRBJ1-1; D is unresolved. This CDR3 region has 15 residues. Looked up from germline, CDR1 is LGHDT and CDR2 is YNNKEL (reference sequence). The V end was cut by 4 bases, the J end by 0 bases, with 12 bases between. The CDR3 DNA reads as TGTGCCAGCAGCCCCCTTGCCCCGATGAACACTGAAGCTTTCTTT. Translated: CASSPLAPMNTEAFF.

The chain carries TRBV12-3 or TRBV12-4 and TRBJ2-7; no clear D. Deletions cut 3 bases from V and 3 bases from J, with 15 bases between. The CDR3 runs 15 residues. The CDR3 region is CASSLGSPTHYEQYF. In nucleotides, the CDR3 is TGTGCCAGCAGTTTGGGGTCACCCACCCACTACGAGCAGTACTTC.

This clonotype has ten or more counts. The chain joins TRBV18 to TRBJ1-2, with 10 bases matching TRBD1. The V segment lost 4 bases and the J segment 3 bases; nucleotides outside the gene matches: 8. CDR1 is KGHSH and CDR2 is LQKENI in the germline V gene. There are 16 residues in the CDR3. The CDR3: CASSRGQGGFDYGYTF. The CDR3 bases are TGTGCCAGCTCACGCGGACAGGGGGGATTTGACTATGGCTACACCTTC.

Ten or more counts support this clonotype. V gene TRBV20-1 combines with J gene TRBJ2-5; 9 bases fit TRBD2. The germline V gene encodes CDR1 DFQATT and CDR2 SNEGSKA (reference sequence). The CDR3 loop spans 15 amino acids. With V trimmed by 2 bases and J by 5 bases, 9 bases remained unmatched. The CDR3 DNA is TGCAGTGCTAGACCCCCAGCTAGCGGGGTCGAGACCCAGTACTTC. Residues: CSARPPASGVETQYF.

This clonotype was counted many times. This rearrangement joins TRBV11-2 to TRBJ1-2; no clear D gene. Germline assignment: CDR1 SGHAT and CDR2 FQNNGV. The CDR3 is 14 residues long. The germline V and J ends were trimmed by 2 bases and 4 bases, with 11 bases remaining between them. CDR3 residues: CASSLSPAFYGYTF. In DNA form, the CDR3 reads TGTGCCAGCAGCTTATCTCCAGCGTTCTATGGCTACACCTTC.

This clonotype has more than one count but fewer than ten. The rearrangement joins TRBV27 to TRBJ1-2; D possibly corresponds to TRBD1 (6 bases). Trimming took 6 bases from V and 2 from J, leaving 10 bases between them. This CDR3 comprises 13 residues. Germline lookup yields CDR1 MNHEY and CDR2 SMNVEV (reference sequence). The DNA for the CDR3 is TGTGCCAGCAGGTTAGGGGGAAACTATGGCTACACCTTC. This translates into CASRLGGNYGYTF.

This clonotype was seen repeatedly, ten times or more. This chain uses TRBV6-2 or TRBV6-3 with TRBJ2-1; the match to TRBD2 covers 9 bases. J was trimmed by 0 bases and V by 8 bases; bases with no gene match: 2. Germline CDR1 reads MNHEY; CDR2 reads SVGEGT. The CDR3 has 14 amino acids. CDR3 sequence (DNA): TGTGCCAGCGCGGGGGGGCACTCCTACAATGAGCAGTTCTTC. It codes for CASAGGHSYNEQFF.

This clonotype was observed a handful of times. The rearrangement joins TRBV6-2 or TRBV6-3 to TRBJ1-2; no definite D call. CDR3 length equals 14 residues. The germline V gene has CDR1 MNHEY and CDR2 SVGEGT. Trimming took off 4 bases at V and 1 base at J, with 10 bases between the two ends. CDR3 DNA: TGTGCCAGCAGTTTGACAACCTTTAACTATGGCTACACCTTC. Its translation is CASSLTTFNYGYTF.

This clonotype was seen ten or more times. The V and J genes are TRBV5-4 and TRBJ2-3, with 9 bases identical to TRBD2. Unmatched junction bases numbered 2, after V lost 0 bases and J lost 0 bases. The CDR3 sequence is 16 residues long. Germline-derived CDR1 and CDR2 are SGHNT and YYREEE (reference sequence). CDR3 sequence reads: CASSLGLAGSTDTQYF. Written as DNA, the CDR3 is TGTGCCAGCAGCTTGGGGCTAGCGGGAAGCACAGATACGCAGTATTTT.

This clonotype was found a few times. The chain carries TRBV14 and TRBJ2-1; 10 nucleotides match TRBD2. The CDR3 runs to 15 residues. Germline V gene sequence: CDR1 SGHDN, CDR2 FVKESK. V lost 1 base to trimming and J lost 8 bases; unmatched junction nucleotides: 5. The CDR3 protein is CASSQGLAGVDEQFF. The CDR3 coding sequence is TGTGCCAGCAGCCAAGGGCTAGCGGGAGTCGATGAGCAGTTCTTC.

This clonotype was detected many times. The chain combines TRBV29-1 with TRBJ1-1, with 7 bases identical to TRBD1. In germline, CDR1 is SQVTM, CDR2 ANQGSEA. CDR3 size: 14 residues. Losses at the gene ends were 5 bases for V and 1 base for J; bases not matched to a gene: 7. The CDR3 protein is CSVTRNRGNTEAFF. In nucleotides, the CDR3 is TGCAGCGTTACCCGCAACAGGGGGAACACTGAAGCTTTCTTT.

There are a few counts of this clonotype. This sequence joins TRBV2 and TRBJ1-6, with D possibly matching TRBD1 (5 bases). This CDR3 has 14 residues. Germline-derived CDR1 and CDR2 are SNHLY and FYNNEI. The V end was cut by 6 bases, the J end by 7 bases, with 13 bases between. CDR3 loop: CASSLGRGNSPLHF. The DNA of the CDR3 is TGTGCCAGCAGCCTGGGACGAGGCAATTCACCCCTCCACTTT.